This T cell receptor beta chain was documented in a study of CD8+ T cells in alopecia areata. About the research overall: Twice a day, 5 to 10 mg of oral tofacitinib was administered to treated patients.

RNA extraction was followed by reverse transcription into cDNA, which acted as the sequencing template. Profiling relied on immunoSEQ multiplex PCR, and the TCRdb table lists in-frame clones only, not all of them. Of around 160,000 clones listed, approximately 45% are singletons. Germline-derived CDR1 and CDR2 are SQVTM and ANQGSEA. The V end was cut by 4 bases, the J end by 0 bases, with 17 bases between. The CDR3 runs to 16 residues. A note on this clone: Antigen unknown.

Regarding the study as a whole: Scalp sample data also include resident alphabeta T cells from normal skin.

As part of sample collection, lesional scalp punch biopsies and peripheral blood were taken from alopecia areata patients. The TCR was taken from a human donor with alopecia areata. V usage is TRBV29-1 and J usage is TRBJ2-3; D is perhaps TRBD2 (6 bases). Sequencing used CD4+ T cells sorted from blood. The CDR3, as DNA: TGCAGCGTTGGCTCCATTAGCGGAACGAGCACAGATACGCAGTATTTT. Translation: CSVGSISGTSTDTQYF.